This record concerns one TCR beta chain sequence. Its antigen is undetermined. Between the trimmed V and J ends, which lost 0 bases and 8 bases, there was a span of 11 bases. Germline values: CDR1 MNHEY, CDR2 SVGAGI. This CDR3 spans 14 amino acids. Measured with immunoSEQ multiplex PCR; TCRdb has only the in-frame clones, and not every one. The table shows fewer than 200,000 clones, with 90% occurring only once. This specimen belongs to a study of T cell responses to AZD1222 COVID-19 vaccine. The study, taken as a whole, reports: Reports say nearly half of spike-specific TCRs go after unmutated variant regions.

The chain couples TRBV6-5 to TRBJ2-1; D gene unclear. Source: peripheral blood, taken 28 days after the second dose of the MenACWY control vaccine. The origin of this receptor is an adult who received the MenACWY meningococcal vaccine as a control. CDR3 in amino acids: CASSYSTFGYEQFF. The CDR3, as DNA: TGTGCCAGCAGTTACTCGACGTTTGGCTATGAGCAGTTCTTC.